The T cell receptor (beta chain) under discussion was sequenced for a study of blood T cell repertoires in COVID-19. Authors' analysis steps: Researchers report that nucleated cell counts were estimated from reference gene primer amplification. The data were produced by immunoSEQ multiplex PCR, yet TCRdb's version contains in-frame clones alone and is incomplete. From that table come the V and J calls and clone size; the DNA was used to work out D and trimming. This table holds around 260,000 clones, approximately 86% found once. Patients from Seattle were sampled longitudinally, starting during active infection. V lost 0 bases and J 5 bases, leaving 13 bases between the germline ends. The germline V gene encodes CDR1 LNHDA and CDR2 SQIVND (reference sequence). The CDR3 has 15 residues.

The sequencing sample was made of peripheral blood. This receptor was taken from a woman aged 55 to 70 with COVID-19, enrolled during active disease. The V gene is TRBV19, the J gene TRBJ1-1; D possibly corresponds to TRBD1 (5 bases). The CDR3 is CASSIEGGARTEAFF. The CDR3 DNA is TGTGCCAGTAGTATAGAGGGAGGGGCAAGAACTGAAGCTTTCTTT.